These 28 T cell receptor beta chains were sequenced from one sample in a study of T cells in Graves' hyperthyroidism and ophthalmopathy. Researchers amplified the TCR beta CDR3 regions from RNA transcripts. HTBI primers drove first-round RT-PCR of the TCR CDR3. Each CDR3 protein gets one entry after TCRdb re-called the multiplex PCR reads with MiXCR. The sample yields 700,000 or so distinct CDR3 sequences, approximately 16% seen once. What was sequenced was blood. These receptors came from a man between 18 and 29 years old with Graves' hyperthyroidism.

The chain combines TRBV2 with TRBJ2-1, with D possibly TRBD1 on 5 matching bases. V shed 6 bases and J shed 6 bases, with 24 bases lying between them. Germline V CDR1 and CDR2: SNHLY, FYNNEI. CDR3 size: 17 residues. The CDR3: CASSAPGSETGLNEQFF. The CDR3 DNA sequence: TGTGCCAGCAGCGCCCCAGGGTCCGAGACGGGCCTCAATGAGCAGTTCTTC.

This clonotype was seen a few times. The genes are TRBV5-1 and TRBJ2-6, with TRBD1 as a possible D gene (5 bases). The V gene's germline CDR1 is SGHRS and CDR2 YFSETQ. The CDR3 covers 16 residues. V dropped 2 bases and J dropped 3 bases, with 12 bases sitting between them. The CDR3 region is CASSFTGVNGANVLTF. In nucleotides, the CDR3 is TGCGCCAGCAGCTTTACAGGTGTCAATGGGGCCAACGTCCTGACTTTC.

The chain carries TRBV2 and TRBJ2-2; tentatively, D is TRBD1 (8 bases). V was cut by 6 bases and J by 4 bases, with 18 bases left in between. There are 16 residues in the CDR3. The germline V gene encodes CDR1 SNHLY and CDR2 FYNNEI. The CDR3 coding sequence is TGTGCCAGCAGATCTACAGGGGGGGGGGGCACCGGGGAGCTGTTTTTT. It specifies CASRSTGGGGTGELFF.

In this sample, this clonotype turned up a few times. The chain carries TRBV7-8 and TRBJ2-5; 11 nucleotides agree with TRBD2. The CDR3 is made up of 15 amino acids. Germline V gives CDR1 SGHVS, CDR2 FQNEAQ. J gave up 7 bases and V 4 bases, and 8 bases lay outside the gene matches. The CDR3 reads CASSWRTSGSGTQYF. The CDR3 DNA is TGTGCCAGCAGCTGGCGGACTAGCGGGTCGGGGACCCAGTACTTC.

As regards this clonotype: A read error may be the cause here, since a much bigger clone is one base away. The chain combines TRBV20-1 with TRBJ2-7, with D tentatively TRBD2 (5 bases). This CDR3 comprises 11 residues. Germline V gene lookup returns CDR1 DFQATT and CDR2 SNEGSKA (reference sequence). Trimming left V 2 bases short and J 7 bases short, with 9 bases between. The DNA of the CDR3 is TGCAGTGCTAGACTCCGGAGGGAGCAGTACTTC. Residues: CSARLRREQYF.

This clonotype appeared a few times. The rearrangement links TRBV14 to TRBJ2-7; D ambiguous. CDR3 length equals 15 residues. The V end lost 4 bases, the J end lost 2 bases, and 15 bases lay between the germline ends. The V gene's germline CDR1 is SGHDN and CDR2 FVKESK. The DNA of the CDR3 is TGTGCCAGCAGCCCCACTTTGGAGAGGCCCTACGAGCAGTACTTC. Translated: CASSPTLERPYEQYF.

The chain's CDR3 is CASSPAGAGGEQYF. The CDR3 DNA reads as TGCGCCAGCAGCCCAGCAGGGGCAGGGGGCGAGCAGTACTTC. This chain connects TRBV4-1 to TRBJ2-7, with TRBD1 matching 7 bases. J gave up 6 bases and V 4 bases, and 9 bases lay outside the gene matches. Germline V lookup: CDR1 MGHRA, CDR2 YSYEKL. The CDR3 consists of 14 residues.

In this sample, this clonotype turned up a few times. The chain combines TRBV29-1 with TRBJ2-3; no definite D call. This CDR3 is built from 14 residues. V lost 3 bases and J lost 2, with 12 bases in between. The germline CDR1 and CDR2 sequences are SQVTM and ANQGSEA. Here the CDR3 DNA reads TGCAGCGTTGAGTCTCCTTCGGCCACAGATACGCAGTATTTT. This translates into CSVESPSATDTQYF.

In its sample, this clonotype was seen many times. The V and J genes are TRBV3-1 and TRBJ2-2; D call uncertain. Germline V lookup: CDR1 LGHDT, CDR2 YNNKEL (reference sequence). The CDR3 consists of 17 residues. V was cut by 2 bases and J by 3 bases, with 16 bases left in between. As DNA, the CDR3 is TGTGCCAGCAGCCAACTGTCAGGACGAGGATACACCGGGGAGCTGTTTTTT. Its protein is CASSQLSGRGYTGELFF.

The rearrangement uses TRBV4-2 and TRBJ2-3; 7 nucleotides agree with TRBD2. This CDR3 spans 17 amino acids. Germline assignment: CDR1 LGHNA and CDR2 YNFKEQ. Trimming removed 3 bases from V and 4 bases from J; junction bases left unmatched: 13. The CDR3 is CASSQGNGAGVPDTQYF. In DNA form, the CDR3 reads TGTGCCAGCAGCCAGGGCAACGGGGCGGGAGTCCCAGATACGCAGTATTTT.

The J gene is TRBJ2-4, the V gene TRBV11-2, with TRBD2 as a possible D gene (6 bases). Germline V gene data show CDR1 as SGHAT and CDR2 as FQNNGV. V was cut by 0 bases and J by 0 bases, with 9 bases left in between. This CDR3 has 16 residues. CDR3 sequence reads: CASSLDRGLAKNIQYF. CDR3 nucleotides: TGTGCCAGCAGCTTAGATCGGGGACTAGCCAAAAACATTCAGTACTTC.

This clonotype was seen many times. This chain uses TRBV28 with TRBJ1-1; no clear D gene. The germline V gene has CDR1 MDHEN and CDR2 SYDVKM. V lost 1 base and J lost 9, with 9 bases in between. This CDR3 is 12 amino acids long. CDR3 sequence: CASSLSHRKAFF. CDR3 in DNA: TGTGCCAGCAGTTTATCGCACAGAAAAGCTTTCTTT.

This clonotype was detected ten times or more. This chain links TRBV4-1 with TRBJ2-1; TRBD2 agrees at 9 bases. The CDR3 spans 20 residues. V was pared by 1 base and J by 3 bases, with 16 bases of the junction left unmatched. Per the germline V gene, CDR1 is MGHRA and CDR2 is YSYEKL. DNA of the CDR3: TGCGCCAGCAGCCAAGGAGGGCGGACGCTAGCGGGGATGGGCTACAATGAGCAGTTCTTC. It yields the protein CASSQGGRTLAGMGYNEQFF.

This chain links TRBV27 with TRBJ2-7; D may be TRBD2 (5 bases). The CDR3 spans 13 residues. With 5 bases removed from V and 5 bases from J, the gap between germline ends came to 13 bases. Germline CDR1 and CDR2: MNHEY and SMNVEV (reference sequence). CDR3 sequence (DNA): TGTGCCAGCAGTCTAAGGTTCGGGAACGAGCAGTACTTC. As protein: CASSLRFGNEQYF.

This clonotype has ten or more counts. This chain uses TRBV20-1 with TRBJ2-1; 9 bases align to TRBD2. J gave up 9 bases and V 3 bases, and 15 bases lay outside the gene matches. Germline lookup yields CDR1 DFQATT and CDR2 SNEGSKA (reference sequence). This CDR3 has 16 residues. DNA for the CDR3: TGCAGTGCTAGGTTATTAGCGGGAGCGTGGTTAGGTGAGCAGTTCTTC. Its translation is CSARLLAGAWLGEQFF.

The table lists this clonotype with a few counts. The V call is TRBV27, the J call TRBJ2-2; 8 bases map to TRBD2. The V gene end was trimmed by 9 bases and the J gene end by 5 bases; junction bases not matched to a gene: 8. CDR1 is MNHEY, CDR2 SMNVEV, per germline (reference sequence). The CDR3 has 14 amino acids. The CDR3 region is CARRVAGGTGELFF. In DNA, the CDR3 is TGTGCCAGACGCGTGGCGGGGGGAACCGGGGAGCTGTTTTTT.

This clonotype was found a few times. The chain links TRBV6-5 to TRBJ1-6, with D maybe TRBD1 (6 bases). Per the germline V gene, CDR1 is MNHEY and CDR2 is SVGAGI. Trimming removed 0 bases at V and 10 bases at J, with 7 bases between. The CDR3 totals 13 residues. The CDR3 loop is CASSYSGASPLHF. The CDR3 DNA reads TGTGCCAGCAGTTACTCGGGGGCCTCACCCCTCCACTTT.

This clonotype was seen a few times. The chain employs TRBV11-2 and TRBJ2-3; possibly TRBD1 or TRBD2 for D (5 bases each). This CDR3 is built from 12 residues. Germline-derived CDR1 and CDR2 are SGHAT and FQNNGV. V was clipped by 7 bases and J by 5 bases, with 10 bases between them. CDR3 sequence reads: CASNTGGDTQYF. Here the CDR3 DNA reads TGTGCCAGCAACACAGGAGGAGATACGCAGTATTTT.

J is TRBJ2-2 and V is TRBV6-1; a possible D gene is TRBD1 (5 bases). The CDR3 has 13 residues. Per the germline V gene, CDR1 is MNHNS and CDR2 is SASEGT. Between the trimmed V and J ends, which lost 10 bases and 6 bases, there was a span of 15 bases. As DNA, the CDR3 is TGTGCCACCCTACCCACAGGCTCCGGGGAGCTGTTTTTT. This gives the protein CATLPTGSGELFF.

This clonotype has more than one count but fewer than ten. This chain links TRBV30 with TRBJ1-6; D may be TRBD1 (5 bases). Germline assignment: CDR1 GTSNPN and CDR2 SVGIG (reference sequence). The CDR3 is 15 residues long. V gave up 1 base and J gave up 4 bases, with 11 bases separating them. The CDR3: CAWSGFGGYNSPLHF. In DNA form, the CDR3 reads TGTGCCTGGAGTGGGTTTGGGGGGTATAATTCACCCCTCCACTTT.

In the case of this clonotype: A read error is possible here, since a much larger clone lies one base away. The chain has TRBV2 and TRBJ2-7; D gene unclear. The V gene lost 1 base and the J gene lost 6 bases, with 7 bases spanning the gap. CDR3 length: 12 residues. Germline V gene lookup returns CDR1 SNHLY and CDR2 FYNNEI. CDR3 coding DNA: TGTGCCAGCAGTGAAGGGAACTGCGAGCAGTACTTC. Its protein is CASSEGNCEQYF.

CDR3 loop: CASRQQLGSYNEQFF. The CDR3 bases are TGTGCCAGCAGGCAACAACTAGGATCCTACAATGAGCAGTTCTTC. The gene calls are TRBV12-3 or TRBV12-4 and TRBJ2-1; D perhaps matches TRBD2 (5 bases). This CDR3 is built from 15 residues. V was clipped by 6 bases and J by 1 base, with 13 bases between them.

The chain recombines TRBV6-1 with TRBJ1-3; tentatively, D is TRBD1 (5 bases). The germline gives CDR1 MNHNS, CDR2 SASEGT. CDR3 size: 14 residues. The V and J ends lost 6 bases and 4 bases respectively, with 13 bases between them. CDR3 coding DNA: TGTGCCAGCAGGAGGGGACGGGGAGGAAACACCATATATTTT. Translation gives CASRRGRGGNTIYF.

A few counts support this clonotype. The chain is built from TRBV15 and TRBJ2-1; TRBD2 is a possible D gene (6 bases). The CDR3 runs to 16 residues. Germline CDR1 LNHNV, CDR2 YYDKDF (reference sequence). V was trimmed by 5 bases and J by 0 bases, leaving 14 bases between them. For the CDR3, the DNA is TGTGCCACCAGCGACCGGGACTCCCGCTCCTACAATGAGCAGTTCTTC. This codes for CATSDRDSRSYNEQFF.

This clonotype was seen at least ten times. This chain connects TRBV20-1 to TRBJ2-7, with 8 bases identical to TRBD1. Trimming cost V 0 bases and J 5 bases; bases outside gene matches: 6. CDR3 length: 14 amino acids. From germline, CDR1 is DFQATT and CDR2 SNEGSKA (reference sequence). Here the CDR3 DNA reads TGCAGTGCTAGAGATCCTAGGACAGGGAACGAGCAGTACTTC. Translating gives CSARDPRTGNEQYF.

In its sample, this clonotype was seen many times. V usage is TRBV12-3 or TRBV12-4 and J usage is TRBJ1-5; D not resolved. The CDR3 runs to 14 residues. V gave up 3 bases and J gave up 0 bases, with 6 bases separating them. CDR3 sequence (DNA): TGTGCCAGCAGTTTCGGGGATAGCAATCAGCCCCAGCATTTT. Translated: CASSFGDSNQPQHF.

This chain connects TRBV28 to TRBJ1-1; 9 bases are a match to TRBD1. Per germline, CDR1 MDHEN and CDR2 SYDVKM. The CDR3 totals 16 residues. V was clipped by 6 bases and J by 1 base; unmatched bases: 9. CDR3 bases: TGTGCCAGCAGCCTACTATGGGGACAGGGGAACACTGAAGCTTTCTTT. This gives the protein CASSLLWGQGNTEAFF.

In its sample, this clonotype was seen many times. The gene calls are TRBV5-1 and TRBJ2-7; 7 bases map to TRBD2. Germline loops: CDR1 SGHRS, CDR2 YFSETQ. J was trimmed by 3 bases and V by 0 bases; bases with no gene match: 6. This CDR3 spans 15 amino acids. CDR3 loop: CASSLASSGYYEQYF. Written as DNA, the CDR3 is TGCGCCAGCAGCTTGGCCTCTAGCGGTTACTACGAGCAGTACTTC.